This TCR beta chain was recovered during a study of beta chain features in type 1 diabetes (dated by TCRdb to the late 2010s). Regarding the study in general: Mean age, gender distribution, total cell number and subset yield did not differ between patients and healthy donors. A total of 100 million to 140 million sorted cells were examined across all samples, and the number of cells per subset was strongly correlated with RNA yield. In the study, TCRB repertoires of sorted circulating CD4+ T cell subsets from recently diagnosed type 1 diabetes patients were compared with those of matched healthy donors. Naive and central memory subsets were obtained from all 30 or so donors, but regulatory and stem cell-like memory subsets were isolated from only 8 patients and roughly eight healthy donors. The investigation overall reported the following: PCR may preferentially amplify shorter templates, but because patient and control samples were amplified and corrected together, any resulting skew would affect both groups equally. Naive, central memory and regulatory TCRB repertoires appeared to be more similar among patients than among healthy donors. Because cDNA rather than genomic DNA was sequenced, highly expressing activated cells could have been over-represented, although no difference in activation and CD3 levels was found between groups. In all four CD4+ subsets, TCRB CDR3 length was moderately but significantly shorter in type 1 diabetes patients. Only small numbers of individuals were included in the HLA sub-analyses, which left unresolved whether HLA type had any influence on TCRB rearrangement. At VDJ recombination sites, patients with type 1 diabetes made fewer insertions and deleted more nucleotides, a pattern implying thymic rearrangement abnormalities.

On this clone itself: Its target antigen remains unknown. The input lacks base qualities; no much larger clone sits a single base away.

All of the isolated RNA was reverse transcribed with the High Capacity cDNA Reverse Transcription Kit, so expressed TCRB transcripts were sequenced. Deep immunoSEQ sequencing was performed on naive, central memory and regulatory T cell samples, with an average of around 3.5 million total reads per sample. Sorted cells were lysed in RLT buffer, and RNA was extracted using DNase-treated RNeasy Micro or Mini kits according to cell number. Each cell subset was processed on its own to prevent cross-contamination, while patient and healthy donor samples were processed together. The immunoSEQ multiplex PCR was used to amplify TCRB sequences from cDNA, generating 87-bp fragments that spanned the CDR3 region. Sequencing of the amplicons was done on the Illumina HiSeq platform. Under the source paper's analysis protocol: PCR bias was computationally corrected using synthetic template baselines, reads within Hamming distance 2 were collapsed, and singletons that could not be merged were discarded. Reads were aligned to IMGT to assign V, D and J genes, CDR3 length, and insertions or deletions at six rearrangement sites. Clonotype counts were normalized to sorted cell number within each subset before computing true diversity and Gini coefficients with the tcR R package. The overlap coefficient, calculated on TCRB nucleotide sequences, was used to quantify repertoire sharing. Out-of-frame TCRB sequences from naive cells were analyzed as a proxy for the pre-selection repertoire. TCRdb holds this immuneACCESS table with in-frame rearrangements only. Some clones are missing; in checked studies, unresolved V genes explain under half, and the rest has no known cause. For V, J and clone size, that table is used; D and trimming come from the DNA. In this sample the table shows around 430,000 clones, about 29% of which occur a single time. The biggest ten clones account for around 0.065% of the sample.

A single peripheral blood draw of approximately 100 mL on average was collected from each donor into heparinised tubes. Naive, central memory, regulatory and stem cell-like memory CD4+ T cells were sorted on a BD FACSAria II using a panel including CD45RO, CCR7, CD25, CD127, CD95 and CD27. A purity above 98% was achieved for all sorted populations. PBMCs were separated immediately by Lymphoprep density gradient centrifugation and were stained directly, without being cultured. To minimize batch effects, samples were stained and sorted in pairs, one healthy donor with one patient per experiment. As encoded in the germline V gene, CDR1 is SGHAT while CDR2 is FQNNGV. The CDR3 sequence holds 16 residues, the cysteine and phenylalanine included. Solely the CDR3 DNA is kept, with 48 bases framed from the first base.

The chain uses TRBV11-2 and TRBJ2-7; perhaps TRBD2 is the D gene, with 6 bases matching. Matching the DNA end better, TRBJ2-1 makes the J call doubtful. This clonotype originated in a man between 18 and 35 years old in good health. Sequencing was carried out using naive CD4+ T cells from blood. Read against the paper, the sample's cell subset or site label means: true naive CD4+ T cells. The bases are TGTGCCAGCAGCTCACCGCGGGACCTGGGCTCCTACGAGCAGTTCTTC. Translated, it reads CASSSPRDLGSYEQFF.